This paragraph reports one TCR beta chain. What it binds is not known. The data were obtained in a study of response to subunit inactivated influenza vaccine. V lost 5 bases, J lost 1 base, and 14 bases lay in between. CDR1 and CDR2 from the germline V gene are SGHAT and FQNNGV. The CDR3 totals 15 residues. Using its own MiXCR run on the RT-PCR reads, TCRdb lists one record per CDR3 protein. The profile shows approximately 480,000 distinct CDR3 sequences, around 9.9% of them singletons. Study findings and constraints: New T cells are recruited in small numbers by each seasonal influenza vaccination, according to the authors' suggestion.

This clonotype originated in a man aged 45 to 65 who received an inactivated influenza vaccine. The chain employs TRBV11-2 and TRBJ1-1, with D tentatively TRBD1 (6 bases). The sequenced sample was PBMCs from blood, obtained about 6 weeks after vaccination. The CDR3 nucleotides read TGTGCCAGCAGCCCAACTACAGGGACGAACACTGAAGCTTTCTTT. Amino acid sequence: CASSPTTGTNTEAFF.